Following are 3 T cell receptor beta chains from one sample sequenced in a study of regulatory T cells in long-lasting Graves disease. This sample's time point: persistent/refractory GD, antithyroid drugs over 5 years with positive TRAb. TCR sequences were obtained from RNA taken from PBMCs. The authors built TCR beta libraries using iRepertoire HTBI primers and Arm-PCR of CDR3 regions. TCRdb itself ran the multiplex PCR reads through MiXCR, one entry per CDR3 protein. The sample has around 400,000 distinct CDR3 sequences; around 22% are singletons. The input for sequencing was peripheral blood mononuclear cells (PBMCs), taken when the disease was refractory, from a patient treated with antithyroid drugs. The source is a female donor with Graves disease.

Ten or more counts support this clonotype. The chain combines TRBV28 with TRBJ1-2; unclear D gene. There are 11 residues in the CDR3. The germline V and J ends were trimmed by 3 bases and 7 bases, with 6 bases remaining between them. Germline CDR1 is MDHEN and CDR2 is SYDVKM. The DNA for the CDR3 is TGTGCCAGCAGTTTCTGGGGTGGCTACACCTTC. As protein: CASSFWGGYTF.

This clonotype was seen only a few times. The CDR3, as DNA: TGTGCCAGCTCACCACGGGGGACTAGCGGGAGACAAGAGACCCAGTACTTC. It yields the protein CASSPRGTSGRQETQYF. V is TRBV18 and J is TRBJ2-5, with TRBD2 identical over 14 bases. The germline V gene encodes CDR1 KGHSH and CDR2 LQKENI. The V gene end was trimmed by 1 base and the J gene end by 2 bases; junction bases not matched to a gene: 3. The CDR3 length is 17 residues.

This sequence joins TRBV28 and TRBJ2-1; no clear D. V gave up 2 bases and J gave up 8 bases, with 13 bases separating them. Germline assignment: CDR1 MDHEN and CDR2 SYDVKM. CDR3 length equals 14 residues. The CDR3 reads CASSLEGNVDEQFF. The CDR3 bases are TGTGCCAGCAGTTTAGAAGGGAATGTGGATGAGCAGTTCTTC.